This note documents a single TCR beta chain sequence. What it recognizes is unknown. This CDR3 is 14 amino acids long. V lost 3 bases and J 7 bases, leaving 13 bases between the germline ends. CDR1 MDHEN and CDR2 SYDVKM come from the germline V gene. Clones were sequenced by immunoSEQ multiplex PCR, and TCRdb holds only the in-frame ones, with some missing. Among around 30,000 clones listed, around 84% were seen once. The sample originates from a study of high-grade serous ovarian cancer treatment subgroups. Across the study: On average, approximately 15,000 reads and roughly 7,700 unique TCR beta rearrangements were obtained per sample.

Tumor samples were obtained before definitive surgery or chemotherapy. Regarding the study as a whole: Different patients shared almost no repertoire; same-patient tumors shared about 0.1 to 0.8.

J is TRBJ1-5 and V is TRBV28, with a possible D match to TRBD1 (6 bases). The sample consisted of tumor tissue. The receptor was isolated from a human donor with high-grade serous ovarian cancer. The CDR3 coding sequence is TGTGCCAGCAGTTTCCGAAGGGGGGTACAGCCCCAGCATTTT. This gives the protein CASSFRRGVQPQHF.